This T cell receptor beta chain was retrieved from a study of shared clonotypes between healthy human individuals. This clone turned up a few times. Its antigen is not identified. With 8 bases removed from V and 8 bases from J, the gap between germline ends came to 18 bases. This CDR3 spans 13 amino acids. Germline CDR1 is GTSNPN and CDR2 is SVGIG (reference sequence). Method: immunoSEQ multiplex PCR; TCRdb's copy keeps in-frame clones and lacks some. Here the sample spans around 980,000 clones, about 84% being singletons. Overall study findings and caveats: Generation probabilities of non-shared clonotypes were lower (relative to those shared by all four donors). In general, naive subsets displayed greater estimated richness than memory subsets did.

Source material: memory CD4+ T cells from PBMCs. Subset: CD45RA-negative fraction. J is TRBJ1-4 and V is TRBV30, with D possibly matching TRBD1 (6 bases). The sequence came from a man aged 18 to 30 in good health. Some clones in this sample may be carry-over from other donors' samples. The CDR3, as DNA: TGTGCCGGGGAAACTCCCGGGGGCGAAAAACTGTTTTTT. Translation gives CAGETPGGEKLFF. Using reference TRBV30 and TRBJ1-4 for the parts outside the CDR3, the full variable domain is SQTIHQWPATLVQPVGSPLSLECTVEGTSNPNLYWYRQAAGRGLQLLFYSVGIGQISSEVPQNLSASRPQDRQFILSSKKLLLSDSGFYLCAGETPGGEKLFFGSGTQLSVL.